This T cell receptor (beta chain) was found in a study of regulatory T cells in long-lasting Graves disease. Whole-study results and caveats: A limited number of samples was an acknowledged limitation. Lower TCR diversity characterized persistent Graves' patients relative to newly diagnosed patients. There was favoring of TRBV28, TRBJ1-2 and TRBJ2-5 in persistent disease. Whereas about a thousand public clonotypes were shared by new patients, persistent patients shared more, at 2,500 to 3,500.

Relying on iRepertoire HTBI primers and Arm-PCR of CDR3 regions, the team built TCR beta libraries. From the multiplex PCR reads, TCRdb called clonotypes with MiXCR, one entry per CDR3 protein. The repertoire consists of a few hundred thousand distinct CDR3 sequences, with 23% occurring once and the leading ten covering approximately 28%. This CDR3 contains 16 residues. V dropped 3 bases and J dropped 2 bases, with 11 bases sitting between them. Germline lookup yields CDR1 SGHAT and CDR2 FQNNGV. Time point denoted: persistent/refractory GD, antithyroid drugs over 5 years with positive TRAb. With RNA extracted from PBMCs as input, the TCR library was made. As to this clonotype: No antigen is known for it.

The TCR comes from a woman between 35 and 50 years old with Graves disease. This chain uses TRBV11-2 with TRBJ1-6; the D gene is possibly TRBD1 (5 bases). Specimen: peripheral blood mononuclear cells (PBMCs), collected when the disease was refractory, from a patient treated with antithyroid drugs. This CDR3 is CASSLAGPPYNSPLHF. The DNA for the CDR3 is TGTGCCAGCAGCTTGGCGGGGCCGCCCTATAATTCACCCCTCCACTTT.